The source of this TCR beta chain is a study of beta chain features in type 1 diabetes. General observations from the study: More deletions and fewer insertions at VDJ junctions were found in patients with type 1 diabetes. In all four CD4+ subsets, TCRB CDR3 length was significantly, moderately reduced in type 1 diabetes.

It was via CD45RO/CCR7/CD25/CD127/CD95/CD27 that CD4+ naive, central memory, regulatory and stem cell-like memory cells were sorted. On this clone: Its cognate antigen is unknown.

The CDR3 sequence is 14 residues long. V was pared by 4 bases and J by 2 bases, with 3 bases of the junction left unmatched. Germline CDR1 reads SGHRS; CDR2 reads YFSETQ. Isolated RNA was reverse transcribed in full, so expressed TCRB transcripts were sequenced. The assay was immunoSEQ multiplex PCR, and TCRdb's table has in-frame clones only and misses some. Here the sample spans a few hundred thousand clones, 25% to 30% being singletons. This receptor was obtained from a man aged 30 to 39 in good health. The genes are TRBV5-1 and TRBJ2-1; 7 bases line up with TRBD1. The sample taken for sequencing was central memory CD4+ T cells from blood. CDR3 DNA: TGCGCCAGCAGCCCCGGACAGGCCTACAATGAGCAGTTCTTC. Protein product: CASSPGQAYNEQFF.